This passage covers 20 T cell receptor beta chains from one sample sequenced in a study of early T cells in non-severe SARS-CoV-2 infection. In TCRdb, the 5' RACE reads were re-called with MiXCR into one record per CDR3 protein. The sample holds over 45,000 distinct CDR3 sequences, around 6.6% seen once. Sequencing used whole blood, obtained at baseline. These receptors came from an adult who was a healthcare worker with PCR-confirmed SARS-CoV-2 infection or an uninfected control (not recorded which).

This clonotype was seen more than once but under ten times. This rearrangement joins TRBV7-6 to TRBJ2-2; D might be TRBD1 or TRBD2, each matching 6 bases. The CDR3 runs 19 residues. Germline CDR1 is SGHVS and CDR2 is FNYEAQ. V was clipped by 1 base and J by 6 bases, with 24 bases between them. The CDR3, as DNA: TGTGCCAGCAGCTTAGGCCGTGGCTTGTGGGGGGCCAATTCCGGGGAGCTGTTTTTT. It is translated as CASSLGRGLWGANSGELFF.

The chain recombines TRBV7-9 with TRBJ1-1; D is uncertain. The CDR3 is 12 residues long. The ends were cut back, 7 bases at V and 6 bases at J, with 12 bases in the middle. The germline CDR1 and CDR2 sequences are SEHNR and FQNEAQ (reference sequence). CDR3 nucleotide sequence: TGTGCCAGCACCGGAGGGTCTGCTGAAGCTTTCTTT. As protein: CASTGGSAEAFF.

This clonotype was seen just once. V usage is TRBV6-6 and J usage is TRBJ2-7, with D tentatively TRBD1 (6 bases). Per germline, CDR1 MNHNY and CDR2 SVGAGI (reference sequence). Trimming removed 2 bases at V and 1 base at J, with 9 bases between. This CDR3 spans 14 amino acids. Written as DNA, the CDR3 is TGTGCCAGCAGTTACGGGGGACATTCCTACGAGCAGTACTTC. Translated, it gives CASSYGGHSYEQYF.

This clonotype was detected ten times or more. V is TRBV3-1 and J is TRBJ1-4, with 8 positions matching TRBD1. Germline CDR1 and CDR2: LGHDT and YNNKEL (reference sequence). This CDR3 has 14 amino acids. The V and J ends lost 3 bases and 7 bases, in that order; junction bases with no gene match: 4. CDR3 in DNA: TGTGCCAGCAGCCAGGGACAGGAGTCTGAAAAACTGTTTTTT. This gives the protein CASSQGQESEKLFF.

This clonotype was seen ten or more times. The chain joins TRBV4-2 to TRBJ2-7; 8 nucleotides agree with TRBD1. The V gene's germline CDR1 is LGHNA and CDR2 YNFKEQ. J was trimmed by 3 bases and V by 1 base; bases with no gene match: 5. This CDR3 comprises 15 residues. As DNA, the CDR3 is TGTGCCAGCAGCCAAGCACGGGACAGGCACTACGAGCAGTACTTC. It codes for CASSQARDRHYEQYF.

This clonotype was observed at least ten times. The gene calls are TRBV10-3 and TRBJ1-1; tentatively, D is TRBD1 (6 bases). Looked up from germline, CDR1 is ENHRY and CDR2 is SYGVKD. CDR3 length: 13 amino acids. Trimming took off 7 bases at V and 5 bases at J, with 14 bases between the two ends. The CDR3 region is CAITDSEWTEAFF. The CDR3 DNA reads TGTGCCATCACGGACAGTGAGTGGACTGAAGCTTTCTTT.

The chain uses TRBV7-9 and TRBJ2-5, with D possibly TRBD2 on 6 matching bases. This CDR3 has 13 residues. The V gene's germline CDR1 is SEHNR and CDR2 FQNEAQ (reference sequence). Trimming took 0 bases from V and 4 from J, leaving 6 bases between them. The CDR3 reads CASSLAGGETQYF. Here the CDR3 DNA reads TGTGCCAGCAGCTTAGCCGGGGGAGAGACCCAGTACTTC. Supplemented by reference TRBV7-9 and TRBJ2-5, the full variable domain reads DTGVSQNPRHKITKRGQNVTFRCDPISEHNRLYWYRQTLGQGPEFLTYFQNEAQLEKSRLLSDRFSAERPKGSFSTLEIQRTEQGDSAMYLCASSLAGGETQYFGPGTRLLVL.

This clonotype was seen only a few times. The genes are TRBV5-6 and TRBJ2-2; unclear D gene. The CDR3 has 15 residues. Trimming left V 1 base short and J 0 bases short, with 7 bases between. CDR1 and CDR2 from the germline V gene are SGHDT and YYEEEE. The CDR3 DNA sequence: TGTGCCAGCAGCTTGCTTAGATCGAACACCGGGGAGCTGTTTTTT. Translated, it gives CASSLLRSNTGELFF.

This clonotype was seen at least ten times. This sequence joins TRBV4-3 and TRBJ2-6; the D is unclear. Germline CDR1 reads LGHNA; CDR2 reads YSLEER. Trimming cost V 2 bases and J 0 bases, with 5 bases left between them. This CDR3 is built from 15 residues. The DNA of the CDR3 is TGCGCCAGCAGCCAACCTCACTCTGGGGCCAACGTCCTGACTTTC. Protein: CASSQPHSGANVLTF.

There are many counts of this clonotype. This chain uses TRBV4-3 with TRBJ2-2; TRBD2 aligns across 10 bases. The ends lost 0 bases at V and 1 base at J; junction bases unmatched: 8. CDR3 length: 19 residues. CDR1 and CDR2 (germline): LGHNA, YSLEER. The CDR3 sequence is CASSQERLAGEQNTGELFF. The CDR3 DNA sequence: TGCGCCAGCAGCCAAGAGAGGCTAGCGGGGGAACAGAACACCGGGGAGCTGTTTTTT.

This clonotype was counted at least ten times. The chain employs TRBV7-3 and TRBJ2-1; no firm D call. This CDR3 region has 14 residues. Germline V gene data show CDR1 as SGHTA and CDR2 as FQGTGA. The V gene lost 5 bases and the J gene lost 2 bases, with 10 bases spanning the gap. Here the CDR3 reads CASSKTGTYNEQFF. The CDR3 coding sequence is TGTGCCAGCAGCAAGACTGGTACCTACAATGAGCAGTTCTTC.

This clonotype was recorded many times. The V gene is TRBV20-1, the J gene TRBJ2-5; 7 nucleotides agree with TRBD2. CDR1 DFQATT and CDR2 SNEGSKA come from the germline V gene (reference sequence). Losses at the gene ends were 4 bases for V and 4 bases for J; bases not matched to a gene: 6. CDR3 length: 13 residues. The CDR3: CSAIYRLAETQYF. The CDR3 nucleotides are TGCAGTGCTATCTACCGACTAGCAGAGACCCAGTACTTC.

This clonotype was seen more than once but under ten times. V is TRBV18 and J is TRBJ2-2, with D unclear. V gave up 4 bases and J gave up 6 bases, with 9 bases separating them. Per germline, CDR1 KGHSH and CDR2 LQKENI. This CDR3 comprises 13 residues. The CDR3 here is CASSRIPPGELFF. The CDR3 DNA is TGTGCCAGCTCACGTATACCCCCCGGGGAGCTGTTTTTT.

This clonotype was observed a few times. The gene calls are TRBV13 and TRBJ2-5; 8 bases fit TRBD1. The V gene end was trimmed by 5 bases and the J gene end by 1 base; junction bases not matched to a gene: 9. There are 16 residues in the CDR3. Germline loops: CDR1 PRHDT, CDR2 FYEKMQ (reference sequence). This CDR3 is CASSHGQGWGQETQYF. Here the CDR3 DNA reads TGTGCCAGCAGCCACGGACAGGGATGGGGCCAAGAGACCCAGTACTTC.

This clonotype has a handful of counts. The V and J genes are TRBV4-2 and TRBJ2-5; TRBD2 matches at 7 bases. This CDR3 contains 15 residues. V lost 0 bases, J lost 2 bases, and 3 bases stayed unmatched. Per the germline V gene, CDR1 is LGHNA and CDR2 is YNFKEQ. The DNA of the CDR3 is TGTGCCAGCAGCCAAGATCGACTAGCTCAAGAGACCCAGTACTTC. Translating it yields CASSQDRLAQETQYF.

This clonotype came up many times. The chain recombines TRBV29-1 with TRBJ2-7; D is perhaps TRBD1 (6 bases). The germline gives CDR1 SQVTM, CDR2 ANQGSEA. The CDR3 extends over 14 amino acids. The germline V and J ends were trimmed by 6 bases and 0 bases, with 15 bases remaining between them. Here the CDR3 DNA reads TGCAGCGTAGCCAGGGGAGTTGGCTCCTACGAGCAGTACTTC. Encoded protein: CSVARGVGSYEQYF.

This clonotype has a count of ten or more. The chain recombines TRBV4-2 with TRBJ2-1; 12 bases are shared with TRBD1. Germline V gene lookup returns CDR1 LGHNA and CDR2 YNFKEQ. Losses at the gene ends were 1 base for V and 3 bases for J; bases not matched to a gene: 4. CDR3 size: 17 residues. CDR3 residues: CASSQGGQGAYYNEQFF. As DNA, the CDR3 is TGTGCCAGCAGCCAAGGGGGACAGGGGGCGTACTACAATGAGCAGTTCTTC.

DNA for the CDR3: TGTGCCAGCAGCCCCGGCCCCAGGATCGCCTACGAGCAGTACTTC. Its translation: CASSPGPRIAYEQYF. The V gene is TRBV6-2 or TRBV6-3, the J gene TRBJ2-7; no reliable D call. Germline CDR1 and CDR2: MNHEY and SVGEGT. V lost 6 bases and J lost 2, with 17 bases in between. The CDR3 has 15 residues.

This clonotype showed up many times. This sequence joins TRBV12-5 and TRBJ2-2; 10 bases align to TRBD2. CDR3 length: 18 amino acids. Trimming cost V 1 base and J 3 bases; bases outside gene matches: 8. CDR1 LGHNT and CDR2 FRNRAP come from the germline V gene. The CDR3, as DNA: TGTGCTAGTGGTTTGGCCCCCGGGACTAGCGTTTACACCGGGGAGCTGTTTTTT. Protein: CASGLAPGTSVYTGELFF.

This sequence joins TRBV4-2 and TRBJ2-5; 7 nucleotides line up with TRBD2. V shed 4 bases, J shed 0 bases, and the junction held 5 bases outside the gene matches. The CDR3 extends over 15 amino acids. Germline V lookup: CDR1 LGHNA, CDR2 YNFKEQ. This chain's CDR3 is CASSRSGAYQETQYF. In DNA, the CDR3 is TGTGCCAGCAGCCGAAGCGGGGCTTACCAAGAGACCCAGTACTTC.